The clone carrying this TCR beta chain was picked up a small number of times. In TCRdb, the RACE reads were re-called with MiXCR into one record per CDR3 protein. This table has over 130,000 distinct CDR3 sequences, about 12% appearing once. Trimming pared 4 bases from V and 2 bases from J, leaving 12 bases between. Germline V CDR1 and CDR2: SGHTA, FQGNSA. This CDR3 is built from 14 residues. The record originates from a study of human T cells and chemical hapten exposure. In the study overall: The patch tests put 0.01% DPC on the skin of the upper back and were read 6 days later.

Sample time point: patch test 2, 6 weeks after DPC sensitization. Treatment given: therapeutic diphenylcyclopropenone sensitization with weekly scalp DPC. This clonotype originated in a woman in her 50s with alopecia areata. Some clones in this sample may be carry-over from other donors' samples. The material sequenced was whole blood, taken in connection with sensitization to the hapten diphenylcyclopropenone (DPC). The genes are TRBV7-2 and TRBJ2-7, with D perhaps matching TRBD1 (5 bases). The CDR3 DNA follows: TGTGCCAGCAGCTCTAGGACACCCCCCTACGAGCAGTACTTC. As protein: CASSSRTPPYEQYF. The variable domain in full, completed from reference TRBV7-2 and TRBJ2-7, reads GAGVSQSPSNKVTEKGKDVELRCDPISGHTALYWYRQSLGQGLEFLIYFQGNSAPDKSGLPSDRFSAERTGGSVSTLTIQRTQQEDSAVYLCASSSRTPPYEQYFGPGTRLTVT.